A selection of T cell receptor beta chains follows, all from one sample in a study of blood T cell repertoires in COVID-19. Repertoires were generated with immunoSEQ multiplex PCR, while TCRdb's copy carries only in-frame clones and drops some. The table lists about 120,000 clones, over 80% of them singletons, with almost 30% in the top ten. Sequencing used peripheral blood. Receptor source: a woman aged 70-85 years with acute or convalescent COVID-19. CDR3s include the opening cysteine and the closing phenylalanine or tryptophan. Fields, in order: D gene, J gene, clone size, V gene, CDR3 protein, CDR3 DNA. A D gene is named only where the DNA matches it firmly. Not all rows give a size; the values are once, few, many and, for expanded clones, a class.

.	TRBJ1-6	few	TRBV27	CASSPTYRAAPLHF	TGTGCCAGCAGTCCAACCTACAGGGCTGCACCCCTCCACTTT
TRBD1	TRBJ2-5	.	TRBV15	CATSRRQGGETQYF	TGTGCCACCAGCCGTCGACAGGGGGGCGAGACCCAGTACTTC
TRBD1	TRBJ1-6	.	TRBV5-4	CASSTQGAPNSPLHF	TGTGCCAGCAGCACCCAGGGGGCCCCCAATTCACCCCTCCACTTT
TRBD1	TRBJ2-7	.	TRBV28	CASSPLTGNSNEQYF	TGTGCCAGCAGTCCGCTGACAGGGAATTCTAACGAGCAGTACTTC
.	TRBJ2-5	.	TRBV28	CASSFPGEETQYF	TGTGCCAGCAGTTTTCCAGGGGAAGAGACCCAGTACTTC
.	TRBJ2-1	few	TRBV29-1	CSVRGGGAYNEQFF	TGCAGCGTTAGGGGAGGGGGGGCTTACAATGAGCAGTTCTTC
.	TRBJ2-5	once	TRBV3-1/TRBV3-2	CASSPTRGGGTQYF	TGTGCCAGCAGCCCGACGAGGGGGGGCGGGACCCAGTACTTC
TRBD1	TRBJ1-3	.	TRBV5-4	CASSLDGTGTGNTIYF	TGTGCCAGCAGCTTGGACGGGACAGGGACTGGAAACACCATATATTTT
.	TRBJ1-1	.	TRBV18	CASSQLDSGTEAFF	TGTGCCAGCTCACAGCTAGACAGTGGGACTGAAGCTTTCTTT
.	TRBJ1-3	.	TRBV6-1	CASSPTGNSGNTIYF	TGTGCCAGCAGTCCTACAGGGAACTCTGGAAACACCATATATTTT
.	TRBJ2-7	.	TRBV11-2	CASSSYSELVEQYF	TGTGCCAGCAGCTCCTATTCGGAGCTCGTCGAGCAGTACTTC
.	TRBJ2-1	few	TRBV7-9	CASSPQMGSEQFF	TGTGCCAGCAGCCCGCAGATGGGCAGTGAGCAGTTCTTC
.	TRBJ1-6	.	TRBV19	CASRDSSYNSPLHF	TGTGCCAGTAGGGACAGCTCCTATAATTCACCCCTCCACTTT
TRBD1	TRBJ1-5	.	TRBV28	CASSTGQGSNQPQHF	TGTGCCAGCAGTACGGGACAGGGGAGCAATCAGCCCCAGCATTTT
.	TRBJ2-7	.	TRBV28	CASSFTGGQRSYEQYF	TGTGCCAGCAGTTTCACCGGGGGACAGCGGTCCTACGAGCAGTACTTC
.	TRBJ2-6	.	TRBV7-8	CASSYFLRSQGTGANVLTF	TGTGCCAGCAGCTACTTCCTACGCTCTCAGGGGACGGGGGCCAACGTCCTGACTTTC
.	TRBJ1-3	.	TRBV5-1	CASSSGGGDGNTIYF	TGCGCCAGCAGCTCCGGGGGGGGTGACGGAAACACCATATATTTT
.	TRBJ2-1	.	TRBV27	CASRRAGRYEQFF	TGTGCCAGCAGACGGGCGGGGAGATATGAGCAGTTCTTC
TRBD1	TRBJ1-6	.	TRBV2	CASSPPGQGLTPLHF	TGTGCCAGCAGTCCTCCGGGACAGGGGCTGACACCCCTCCACTTT
.	TRBJ1-4	.	TRBV7-9	CASSLGPGEKLFF	TGTGCCAGCAGCTTAGGCCCAGGGGAAAAACTGTTTTTT
TRBD2	TRBJ2-1	.	TRBV2	CASNTGGHNEQFF	TGTGCCAGCAATACGGGGGGACACAATGAGCAGTTCTTC
.	TRBJ1-6	.	TRBV4-1	CASSQESRANYNSPLHF	TGCGCCAGCAGCCAAGAATCCAGGGCTAATTATAATTCACCCCTCCACTTT
.	TRBJ1-2	.	TRBV12-5	CASDPGRGRGYTF	TGTGCTAGTGACCCTGGACGGGGTAGAGGCTACACCTTC
.	TRBJ1-5	.	TRBV6-1	CASSENFYSNQPQHF	TGTGCCAGCAGTGAAAACTTTTATAGCAATCAGCCCCAGCATTTT
TRBD1	TRBJ1-2	.	TRBV9	CASSAVDRGLVGYTF	TGTGCCAGCAGCGCCGTCGACAGGGGGCTTGTGGGCTACACCTTC
.	TRBJ2-1	.	TRBV10-1	CASSESPSSYNEQFF	TGCGCCAGCAGTGAGTCACCTAGCTCCTACAATGAGCAGTTCTTC
.	TRBJ1-2	few	TRBV5-5	CASSLGQTNYGHTF	TGTGCCAGCAGCTTGGGCCAGACTAACTATGGCCACACCTTC
.	TRBJ1-5	.	TRBV19	CASSIEAGNQPQHF	TGTGCCAGTAGTATAGAGGCGGGAAATCAGCCCCAGCATTTT
.	TRBJ1-3	once	TRBV30	CACLPGVISGNTIYF	TGTGCCTGCTTACCGGGGGTTATCTCTGGAAACACCATATATTTT
.	TRBJ1-6	.	TRBV2	CASRVRSSYNSPLHF	TGTGCCAGCAGGGTACGGAGCTCCTATAATTCACCCCTCCACTTT
TRBD1	TRBJ2-7	.	TRBV4-2	CASSTGQGGYEQYF	TGTGCCAGCAGCACAGGACAGGGCGGGTACGAGCAGTACTTC
TRBD1	TRBJ1-4	.	TRBV5-4	CASSRDRAFEKLFF	TGTGCCAGCAGCCGTGACAGGGCTTTTGAAAAACTGTTTTTT
.	TRBJ1-6	.	TRBV3-1/TRBV3-2	CASSPPFGAPLHF	TGTGCCAGCAGCCCCCCGTTCGGGGCACCCCTCCACTTT
.	TRBJ1-5	.	TRBV2	CASRSSKPNQPQHF	TGTGCCAGCAGATCATCTAAGCCCAATCAGCCCCAGCATTTT
TRBD1	TRBJ1-1	.	TRBV3-1/TRBV3-2	CASSPGQGTTEAFF	TGTGCCAGCAGCCCAGGACAGGGGACGACTGAAGCTTTCTTT
.	TRBJ2-2	.	TRBV28	CASSSLRDTSTTGELFF	TGTGCCAGCAGTTCCCTCCGGGACACCTCAACCACCGGGGAGCTGTTTTTT
.	TRBJ2-5	.	TRBV11-2	CASSTDTQETQYF	TGTGCCAGCAGCACAGACACCCAAGAGACCCAGTACTTC
TRBD1	TRBJ1-5	.	TRBV2	CASSGTGGPNQPQHF	TGTGCCAGCAGCGGGACAGGGGGTCCTAATCAGCCCCAGCATTTT
.	TRBJ2-7	.	TRBV30	CAWSVQAVVYEQYF	TGTGCCTGGAGTGTACAGGCCGTTGTTTACGAGCAGTACTTC
TRBD1	TRBJ1-2	.	TRBV18	CASSPGQGAQDGYTF	TGTGCCAGCTCACCGGGACAGGGGGCGCAGGATGGCTACACCTTC
.	TRBJ1-2	.	TRBV28	CASSLSLENYGYTF	TGTGCCAGCAGTTTAAGTCTAGAGAACTATGGCTACACCTTC
.	TRBJ2-7	.	TRBV10-3	CAISESSVKSSYEQYF	TGTGCCATCAGTGAGTCGAGCGTTAAAAGCTCCTACGAGCAGTACTTC
.	TRBJ1-1	.	TRBV5-1	CASSIQGVAQEAFF	TGCGCCAGCAGCATCCAAGGGGTCGCCCAGGAAGCTTTCTTT
TRBD1	TRBJ1-4	.	TRBV11-2	CASSPGQGRGEKLFF	TGTGCCAGCAGTCCTGGACAGGGTCGTGGTGAAAAACTGTTTTTT
.	TRBJ1-1	.	TRBV18	CASSPRQENTEAFF	TGTGCCAGCTCACCAAGGCAGGAGAACACTGAAGCTTTCTTT
.	TRBJ2-1	.	TRBV28	CASNLRLYYNEQFF	TGTGCCAGCAACCTGAGACTGTACTACAATGAGCAGTTCTTC
.	TRBJ1-6	.	TRBV2	CASSAGALHF	TGTGCCAGCAGTGCGGGAGCCCTCCACTTT
.	TRBJ1-1	.	TRBV28	CASSLDGGGEAFF	TGTGCCAGCAGTTTGGATGGTGGCGGTGAAGCTTTCTTT
TRBD1	TRBJ1-5	.	TRBV18	CASSTSGGASNQPQHF	TGTGCCAGCTCAACCTCAGGGGGCGCCAGCAATCAGCCCCAGCATTTT
TRBD2	TRBJ2-7	.	TRBV28	CASRPLSGGASEQYF	TGTGCCAGCAGACCCCTTAGCGGGGGGGCCTCAGAGCAGTACTTC
.	TRBJ1-1	.	TRBV7-8	CASSYVGGNTEAFF	TGTGCCAGCAGCTACGTGGGAGGGAACACTGAAGCTTTCTTT